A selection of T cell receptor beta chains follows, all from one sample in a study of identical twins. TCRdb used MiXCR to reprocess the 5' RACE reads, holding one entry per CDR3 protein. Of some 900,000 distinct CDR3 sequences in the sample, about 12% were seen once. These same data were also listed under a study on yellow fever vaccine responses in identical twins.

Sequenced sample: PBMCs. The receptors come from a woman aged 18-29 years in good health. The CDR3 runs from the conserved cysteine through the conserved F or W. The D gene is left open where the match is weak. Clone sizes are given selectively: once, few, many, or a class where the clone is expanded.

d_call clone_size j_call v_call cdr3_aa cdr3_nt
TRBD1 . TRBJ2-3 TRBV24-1 CATSEAGTGGLIGTQYF TGTGCCACCAGTGAGGCCGGGACAGGGGGCCTCATCGGCACGCAGTATTTT
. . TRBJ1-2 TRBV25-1 CASSDRALTF TGTGCCAGCAGTGACAGGGCCCTCACCTTC
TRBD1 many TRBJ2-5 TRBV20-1 CSARGGTGESF TGCAGTGCTAGAGGGGGAACAGGGGAGTCCTTC
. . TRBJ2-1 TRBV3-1 CASSQEHPLQVKYEQFF TGTGCCAGCAGCCAAGAACACCCCCTTCAGGTAAAATATGAGCAGTTCTTC
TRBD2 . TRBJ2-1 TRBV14 CASSQGTSGLRSYNEQFF TGTGCCAGCAGCCAAGGGACTAGCGGTTTAAGGTCCTACAATGAGCAGTTCTTC
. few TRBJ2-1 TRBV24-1 CASRASAYNEQFF TGTGCCAGCCGAGCTAGCGCCTACAATGAGCAGTTCTTC
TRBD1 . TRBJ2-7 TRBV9 CASSAPGTGLGEQYF TGTGCCAGCAGCGCTCCCGGGACAGGGCTGGGCGAGCAGTACTTC
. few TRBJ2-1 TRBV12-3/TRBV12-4 CASSGGQGPQYNEQFF TGTGCCAGCAGTGGAGGGCAGGGCCCTCAGTACAATGAGCAGTTCTTC
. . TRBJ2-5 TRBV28 CASSYLFSGRRWETQYF TGTGCCAGCAGTTACCTTTTTTCGGGCAGGCGGTGGGAGACCCAGTACTTC
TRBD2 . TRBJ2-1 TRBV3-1 CASSQIRTSDEQFF TGTGCCAGCAGCCAAATTAGGACTAGCGATGAGCAGTTCTTC
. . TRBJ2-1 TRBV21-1 CASSMRGSEQFF TGTGCCAGCAGCATGCGGGGGTCTGAGCAGTTCTTC
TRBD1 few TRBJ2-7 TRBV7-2 CASSLALQGAGEQYF TGTGCCAGCAGCTTAGCGCTACAGGGGGCTGGCGAGCAGTACTTC
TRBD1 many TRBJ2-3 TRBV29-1 CSAGGFWVPDTQYF TGCAGCGCAGGGGGATTCTGGGTTCCAGATACGCAGTATTTT
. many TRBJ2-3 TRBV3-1 CASSPSGTTDTQYF TGTGCCAGCAGCCCCTCCGGGACCACAGATACGCAGTATTTT
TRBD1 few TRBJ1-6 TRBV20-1 CSAGGQGKNSPLHF TGCAGTGCCGGGGGACAGGGGAAAAATTCACCCCTCCACTTT
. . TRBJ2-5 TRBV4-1 CASSQERGDTQETQYF TGCGCCAGCAGCCAAGAAAGGGGGGACACTCAAGAGACCCAGTACTTC
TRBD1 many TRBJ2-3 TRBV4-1 CASSLRDRADDTQYF TGCGCCAGCAGTCTCCGGGACAGGGCGGATGATACGCAGTATTTT
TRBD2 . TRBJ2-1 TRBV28 CASSHSGRGGYNEQFF TGTGCCAGCTCCCACTCAGGGCGGGGGGGCTACAATGAGCAGTTCTTC
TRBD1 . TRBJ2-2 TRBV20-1 CSAPISLDRGTGELFF TGCAGTGCCCCAATTAGTTTGGACAGGGGCACCGGGGAGCTGTTTTTT
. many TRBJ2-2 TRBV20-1 CSARDPLKDVGELFF TGCAGTGCTAGAGACCCCCTAAAGGATGTAGGGGAGCTGTTTTTT
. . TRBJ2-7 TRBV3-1 CASSYNGGAGSYEQYF TGTGCCAGCAGCTACAACGGGGGTGCGGGATCCTACGAGCAGTACTTC
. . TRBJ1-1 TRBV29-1 CSVRDPKNTEAFF TGCAGCGTCCGGGACCCAAAGAACACTGAAGCTTTCTTT
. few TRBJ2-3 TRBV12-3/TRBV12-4 CATLSGGRYTDTQYF TGTGCTACCCTCTCAGGAGGGAGATACACAGATACGCAGTATTTT
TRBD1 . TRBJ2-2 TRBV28 CASRMDRGYTGELFF TGTGCCAGCAGGATGGACAGGGGGTACACCGGGGAGCTGTTTTTT
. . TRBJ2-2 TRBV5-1 CASSDQGGTGELFF TGCGCCAGCAGCGATCAGGGTGGCACCGGGGAGCTGTTTTTT
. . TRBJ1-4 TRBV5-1 CASSLEPGEKLFF TGCGCCAGCAGCTTAGAACCAGGGGAAAAACTGTTTTTT
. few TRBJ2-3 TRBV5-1 CASSPRVERLRSTDTQYF TGCGCCAGCAGCCCAAGGGTCGAAAGACTCCGAAGCACAGATACGCAGTATTTT
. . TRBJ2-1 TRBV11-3 CATRSYNEQFF TGTGCCACCCGGAGTTACAATGAGCAGTTCTTC
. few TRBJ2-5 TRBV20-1 CSASDLLGDPQETQYF TGCAGTGCTAGCGATCTTTTGGGGGACCCCCAAGAGACCCAGTACTTC
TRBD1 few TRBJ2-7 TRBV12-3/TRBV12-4 CASSTQGATYEQYF TGTGCCAGCAGTACGCAGGGGGCTACCTACGAGCAGTACTTC